This T cell receptor (beta chain) was recorded in a study of T-cell memory formation after mild COVID-19. TCRdb used MiXCR to reprocess the 5' RACE reads, holding one entry per CDR3 protein. The data hold 200,000 to 250,000 distinct CDR3 sequences, with roughly 14% observed a single time. The clonotype comes from an adult woman who had mild COVID-19 (a few samples of this study predate the infection). Cell type and time point are not known. Sample: PBMCs or a T cell subset sorted from them (not recorded which).

CDR3 nucleotides: TGTGCCAGCAGCTACCAAACGACAGGGGGCGCAGCTGAAGCTTTCTTT. Translation: CASSYQTTGGAAEAFF. V and J are TRBV7-2 and TRBJ1-1, with 10 bases that match TRBD1. This CDR3 contains 16 residues. J gave up 6 bases and V 4 bases, and 11 bases lay outside the gene matches. Germline CDR1 and CDR2: SGHTA and FQGNSA.